The sequence of this T cell receptor beta chain was determined in a study of regulatory T cells in long-lasting Graves disease. Study background: Graves' patients, newly diagnosed, had taken antithyroid drugs under 3 months. General observations from the study: Persistent cases favored TRBV28, TRBJ1-2 and TRBJ2-5.

Time point noted: newly diagnosed GD, antithyroid drugs for less than 3 months. The TCR library was prepared using RNA isolated from PBMCs. This CDR3 has 15 residues. Germline trimming cut 7 bases from V and 10 bases from J; bases unmatched to any gene: 9. CDR1 and CDR2 from the germline V gene are ENHRY and SYGVKD. This clonotype occurred many times. The antigen remains undetermined. CDR3-region Arm-PCR and iRepertoire HTBI primers produced the TCR beta libraries. TCRdb processed the multiplex PCR reads anew with MiXCR; each CDR3 protein has one entry. The sample has roughly 500,000 distinct CDR3 sequences; around 12% are singletons. The same data also contributed to another study, on T cells in Graves' hyperthyroidism and ophthalmopathy. That source notes: It was considered stable Graves' hyperthyroidism when ophthalmopathy did not progress within 18 months. TCR CDR3 underwent first-round RT-PCR with the HTBI primer set.

The sample in question was peripheral blood mononuclear cells (PBMCs), obtained at new diagnosis, from a patient treated with antithyroid drugs. The chain couples TRBV10-3 to TRBJ2-1; 14 nucleotides align to TRBD2. The TCR sequence derives from a woman in her thirties with Graves disease. The CDR3 protein is CAITSGGLAGDEQFF. The CDR3 DNA reads TGTGCCATCACCTCGGGGGGACTAGCGGGAGACGAGCAGTTCTTC.